The sequence of this T cell receptor (beta chain) was determined in a study of shared clonotypes between healthy human individuals. Across the study: Donors were two women and a few men aged 18 to 49. Broader study findings: Investigators expected sequencing depth to affect clonotype sharing among donors. For naive CD4 cells, 4% to 6% of clonotypes were shared across a handful of donors.

The CDR3 extends over 16 amino acids. With V trimmed by 4 bases and J by 0 bases, 4 bases remained unmatched. Every subset had its genomic DNA shared out evenly among several immunoSEQ plates. Data came from immunoSEQ multiplex PCR; TCRdb stores just in-frame clones and leaves some out. The sample contains roughly 2.4 million clones, 90% to 97% of which appear only once. Comment on this clone: The antigen is undetermined.

The sequence was collected from a man between 18 and 35 years old in good health. Sequences were obtained from naive CD4+ T cells sorted from blood. Subset of the sample: CD45RA+ positively selected. The V and J genes are TRBV5-3 and TRBJ2-7, with 13 bases identical to TRBD2. TRBV5-3 is an ORF, and what it does is uncertain. In DNA, the CDR3 is TGTGCCAGAAGCCCTCGGACTAGCGGGAGCTCCTACGAGCAGTACTTC. Translating gives CARSPRTSGSSYEQYF.